The 9 T cell receptor beta chains listed next were all sequenced from one sample in a study of graft-versus-host responses after intestinal transplantation. The protocol was immunoSEQ multiplex PCR, while the TCRdb copy is restricted to in-frame clones and leaves out a portion. The table lists 95,000 or so clones, 90% of them singletons. The sample here was PBMCs, taken roughly 450 days after intestinal transplant. Source of these receptors: a human patient who received an intestinal transplant, so some T cells may come from the graft donor.

The rearrangement links TRBV7-9 to TRBJ2-7; TRBD1 matches at 7 bases. This CDR3 has 13 residues. Germline V gives CDR1 SEHNR, CDR2 FQNEAQ (reference sequence). The trim removed 4 bases at V and 2 bases at J, leaving 2 bases unmatched. The CDR3 region has the DNA TGTGCCAGCAGCTCCAGGGGGACCTACGAGCAGTACTTC. Encoded protein: CASSSRGTYEQYF.

The chain uses TRBV7-2 and TRBJ1-2; the D gene is possibly TRBD1 (5 bases). Germline V gene data show CDR1 as SGHTA and CDR2 as FQGNSA. The CDR3 is made up of 11 amino acids. Trimming removed 2 bases from V and 8 bases from J, with 6 bases in between. The CDR3 DNA is TGTGCCAGCAGCTTACGGGGGGGCTACACCTTC. This codes for CASSLRGGYTF.

CDR3 residues: CASSLSAGVGYEQYF. Written as DNA, the CDR3 is TGTGCCAGCAGCTTATCAGCGGGGGTGGGTTACGAGCAGTACTTC. The chain joins TRBV5-6 to TRBJ2-7, with TRBD2 matching over 8 bases. The CDR3 is made up of 15 amino acids. The J segment lost 4 bases and the V segment lost 2 bases, leaving 8 bases of the junction unmatched. The germline CDR1 and CDR2 sequences are SGHDT and YYEEEE. The full variable domain, with the rest looked up from reference TRBV5-6 and TRBJ2-7, is DAGVTQSPTHLIKTRGQQVTLRCSPKSGHDTVSWYQQALGQGPQFIFQYYEEEERQRGNFPDRFSGHQFPNYSSELNVNALLLGDSALYLCASSLSAGVGYEQYFGPGTRLTVT.

The chain has TRBV5-1 and TRBJ2-2; D may be TRBD2 (5 bases). The germline gives CDR1 SGHRS, CDR2 YFSETQ. V lost 6 bases, J lost 4 bases, and 10 bases lay in between. There are 13 residues in the CDR3. CDR3 DNA sequence: TGCGCCAGCATCCTTGGGAGCACCGGGGAGCTGTTTTTT. This codes for CASILGSTGELFF.

The gene calls are TRBV29-1 and TRBJ2-7, with 7 bases identical to TRBD1. From germline, CDR1 is SQVTM and CDR2 ANQGSEA. V was pared by 6 bases and J by 6 bases, with 5 bases of the junction left unmatched. CDR3 length equals 11 residues. This CDR3 reads CSVTGSGEQYF. The CDR3 DNA reads as TGCAGCGTGACAGGGTCTGGCGAGCAGTACTTC.

This chain links TRBV18 with TRBJ2-3; the D is unclear. The CDR3 totals 13 residues. Deletions cut 4 bases from V and 4 bases from J, with 9 bases between. Germline V lookup: CDR1 KGHSH, CDR2 LQKENI. For the CDR3, the DNA is TGTGCCAGCTCACTGAGGATCGCAGATACGCAGTATTTT. Protein product: CASSLRIADTQYF.

This clone appeared once. The junction departs from the called germline gene at one end, perhaps through a read error. The V call is TRBV2, the J call TRBJ2-7; 9 nucleotides match TRBD1. Germline assignment: CDR1 SNHLY and CDR2 FYNNEI. This CDR3 spans 12 amino acids. CDR3 DNA: TGTGCCAGCCGTGACAGGGGGGACGAGCAGTACTTC. This translates into CASRDRGDEQYF.

This clone appeared once. The genes are TRBV29-1 and TRBJ2-3; 16 bases align to TRBD2. Germline V gives CDR1 SQVTM, CDR2 ANQGSEA. CDR3 length equals 16 residues. Losses at the gene ends were 7 bases for V and 3 bases for J; bases not matched to a gene: 7. CDR3 sequence reads: CSAAGLAGGNTDTQYF. In DNA form, the CDR3 reads TGCAGCGCCGCGGGACTAGCGGGGGGGAATACAGATACGCAGTATTTT.

This rearrangement joins TRBV5-1 to TRBJ1-2, with TRBD1 identical over 9 bases. The V gene end was trimmed by 3 bases and the J gene end by 5 bases; junction bases not matched to a gene: 8. Germline lookup yields CDR1 SGHRS and CDR2 YFSETQ. This CDR3 spans 15 amino acids. The CDR3 spells CASSSRTGVDYGYTF. CDR3 DNA sequence: TGCGCCAGCAGCTCGAGGACAGGGGTCGATTATGGCTACACCTTC.